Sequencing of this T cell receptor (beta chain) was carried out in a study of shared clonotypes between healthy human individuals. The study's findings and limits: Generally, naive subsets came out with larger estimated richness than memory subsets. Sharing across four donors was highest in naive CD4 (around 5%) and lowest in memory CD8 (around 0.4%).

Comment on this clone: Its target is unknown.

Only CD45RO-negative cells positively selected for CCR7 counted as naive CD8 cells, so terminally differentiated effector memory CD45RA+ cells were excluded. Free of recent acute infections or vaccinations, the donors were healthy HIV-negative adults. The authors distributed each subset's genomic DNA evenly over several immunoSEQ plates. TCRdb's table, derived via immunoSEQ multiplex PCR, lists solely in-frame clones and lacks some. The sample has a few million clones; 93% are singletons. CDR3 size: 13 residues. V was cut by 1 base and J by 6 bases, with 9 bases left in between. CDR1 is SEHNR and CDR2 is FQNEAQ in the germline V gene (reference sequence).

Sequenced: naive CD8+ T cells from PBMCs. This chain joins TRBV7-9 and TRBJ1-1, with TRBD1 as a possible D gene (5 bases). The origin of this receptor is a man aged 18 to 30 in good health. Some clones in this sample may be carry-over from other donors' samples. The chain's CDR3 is CASSLESGPEAFF. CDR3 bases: TGTGCCAGCAGCTTAGAATCGGGGCCTGAAGCTTTCTTT.